The present TCR beta chain was sequenced within a study of OX40 agonist ivuxolimab in advanced cancers. Produced via immunoSEQ multiplex PCR; TCRdb's table is partial and in-frame only. The sample consists of approximately 77,000 clones, 85% to 95% of them appearing once. The CDR3 has 14 amino acids. Germline CDR1 reads SGHVS; CDR2 reads FQNEAQ. V lost 0 bases to trimming and J lost 5 bases, with 7 bases between them. V is TRBV7-8 and J is TRBJ1-4, with D possibly matching TRBD1 (6 bases). This sample comprised CD4+ or CD8+ T cells sorted from blood, obtained in a trial of the OX40 agonist ivuxolimab. This clonotype was sampled from an adult with an advanced solid tumor such as melanoma, head and neck, liver or kidney cancer. CDR3 nucleotide sequence: TGTGCCAGCAGCTTAGCCAGGGGCAATGAAAAACTGTTTTTT. As protein: CASSLARGNEKLFF.